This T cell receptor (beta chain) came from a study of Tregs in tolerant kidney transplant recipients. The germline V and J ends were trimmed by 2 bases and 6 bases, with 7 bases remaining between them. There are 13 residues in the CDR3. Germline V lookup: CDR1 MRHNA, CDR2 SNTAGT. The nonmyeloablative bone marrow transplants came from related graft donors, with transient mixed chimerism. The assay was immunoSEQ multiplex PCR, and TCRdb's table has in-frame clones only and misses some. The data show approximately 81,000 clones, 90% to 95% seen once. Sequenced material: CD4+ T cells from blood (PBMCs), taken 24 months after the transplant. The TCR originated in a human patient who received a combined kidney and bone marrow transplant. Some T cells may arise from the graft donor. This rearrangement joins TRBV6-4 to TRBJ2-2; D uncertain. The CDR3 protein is CASSDPPAGELFF. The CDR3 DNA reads TGTGCCAGCAGTGACCCCCCCGCCGGGGAGCTGTTTTTT.